This TCR beta chain derives from a study of vaccination and CD4 T cells after COVID-19. Study details: Collection of post-COVID samples occurred a median roughly 110 days after diagnosis, spanning a range of 35 to 161.

The treatment here: approximately nine-day PBMC culture with coronavirus spike peptide pools or control peptides (ViraFEST assay). Under the ViraFEST approach, antigen-specific T cells were expanded with peptide pools and TCRs subsequently sequenced. About this clonotype itself: Its antigen remains unidentified.

An Oncomine TCR Beta short-read assay was used to sequence the DNA from cultured CD4+ T cells. Genomic DNA was isolated from cultured CD4+ T cells. TCRdb processed the PCR reads anew with MiXCR; each CDR3 protein has one entry. The data show just over 20,000 distinct CDR3 sequences, with 70% seen just once and roughly 8.7% held by the top ten. The study's findings and limits: SARS-CoV-2-reactive clonotypes rose nonsignificantly, with the median going from roughly 21 to 40.

There are 14 residues in the CDR3. Trimming took 3 bases from V and 3 from J, leaving 9 bases between them. Germline V gene data show CDR1 as KGHDR and CDR2 as SFDVKD. This sequence joins TRBV24-1 and TRBJ2-3; D unresolved. This sequence originates from a human donor who had recovered from COVID-19. Sequencing was performed on CD4+ T cells from blood, cultured in vitro. CDR3 loop: CATSDPKGTDTQYF. The CDR3 region has the DNA TGTGCCACCAGTGATCCGAAAGGGACAGATACGCAGTATTTT.